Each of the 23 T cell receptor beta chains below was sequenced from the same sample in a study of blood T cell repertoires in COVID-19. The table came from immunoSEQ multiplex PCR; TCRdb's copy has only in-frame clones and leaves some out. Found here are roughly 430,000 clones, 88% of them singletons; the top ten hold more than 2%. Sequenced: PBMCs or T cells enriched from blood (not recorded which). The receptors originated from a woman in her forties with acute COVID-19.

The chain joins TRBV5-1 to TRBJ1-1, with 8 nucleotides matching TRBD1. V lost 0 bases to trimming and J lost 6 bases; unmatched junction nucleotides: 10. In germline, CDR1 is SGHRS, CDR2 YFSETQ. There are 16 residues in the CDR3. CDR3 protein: CASSLEPGSGGAEAFF. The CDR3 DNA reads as TGCGCCAGCAGCTTGGAACCGGGTTCAGGGGGCGCTGAAGCTTTCTTT.

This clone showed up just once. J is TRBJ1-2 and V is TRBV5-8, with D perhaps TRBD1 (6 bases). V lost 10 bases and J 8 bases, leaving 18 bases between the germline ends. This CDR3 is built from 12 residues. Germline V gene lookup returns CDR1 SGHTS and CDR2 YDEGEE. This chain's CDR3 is CASGRGFVGYTF. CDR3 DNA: TGTGCCTCGGGCAGGGGTTTTGTGGGCTACACCTTC.

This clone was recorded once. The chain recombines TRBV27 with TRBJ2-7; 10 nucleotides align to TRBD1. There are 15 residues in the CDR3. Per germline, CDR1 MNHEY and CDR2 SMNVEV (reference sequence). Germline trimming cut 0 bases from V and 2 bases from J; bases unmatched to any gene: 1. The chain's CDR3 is CASSLSGQGTYEQYF. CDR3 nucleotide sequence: TGTGCCAGCAGTTTATCGGGACAGGGGACCTACGAGCAGTACTTC.

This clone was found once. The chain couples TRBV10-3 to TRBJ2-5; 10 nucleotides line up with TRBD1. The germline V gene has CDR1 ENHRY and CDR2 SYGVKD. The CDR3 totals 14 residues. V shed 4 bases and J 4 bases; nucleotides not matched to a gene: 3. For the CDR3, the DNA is TGTGCCATCAGTGGCTGGACAGGGGGAGAGACCCAGTACTTC. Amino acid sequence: CAISGWTGGETQYF.

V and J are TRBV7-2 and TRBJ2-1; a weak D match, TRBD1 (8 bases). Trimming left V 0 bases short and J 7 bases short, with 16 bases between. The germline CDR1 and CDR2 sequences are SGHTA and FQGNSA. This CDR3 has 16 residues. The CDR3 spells CASSLADRVGGNEQFF. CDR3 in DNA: TGTGCCAGCAGCTTAGCGGACAGGGTGGGGGGGAATGAGCAGTTCTTC. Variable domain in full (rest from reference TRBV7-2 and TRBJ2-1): GAGVSQSPSNKVTEKGKDVELRCDPISGHTALYWYRQSLGQGLEFLIYFQGNSAPDKSGLPSDRFSAERTGGSVSTLTIQRTQQEDSAVYLCASSLADRVGGNEQFFGPGTRLTVL.

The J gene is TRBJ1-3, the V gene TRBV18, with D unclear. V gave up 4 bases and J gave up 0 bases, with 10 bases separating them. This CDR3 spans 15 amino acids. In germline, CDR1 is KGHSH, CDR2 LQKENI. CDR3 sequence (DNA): TGTGCCAGCTCACGACAACCGTCCTCTGGAAACACCATATATTTT. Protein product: CASSRQPSSGNTIYF. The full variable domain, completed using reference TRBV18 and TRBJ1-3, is NAGVMQNPRHLVRRRGQEARLRCSPMKGHSHVYWYRQLPEEGLKFMVYLQKENIIDESGMPKERFSAEFPKEGPSILRIQQVVRGDSAAYFCASSRQPSSGNTIYFGEGSWLTVV.

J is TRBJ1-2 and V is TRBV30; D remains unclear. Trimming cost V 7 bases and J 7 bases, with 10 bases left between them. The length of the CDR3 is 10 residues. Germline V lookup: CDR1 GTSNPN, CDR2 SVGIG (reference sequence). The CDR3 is CAFGALGYTF. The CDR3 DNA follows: TGTGCCTTTGGAGCTCTTGGCTACACCTTC.

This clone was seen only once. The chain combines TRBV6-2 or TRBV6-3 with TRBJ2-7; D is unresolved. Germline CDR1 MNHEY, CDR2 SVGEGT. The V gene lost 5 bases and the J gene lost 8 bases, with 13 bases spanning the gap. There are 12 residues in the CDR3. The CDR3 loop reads CASSGSRLQQYF. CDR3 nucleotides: TGTGCCAGCAGTGGGTCCAGGCTCCAGCAGTACTTC.

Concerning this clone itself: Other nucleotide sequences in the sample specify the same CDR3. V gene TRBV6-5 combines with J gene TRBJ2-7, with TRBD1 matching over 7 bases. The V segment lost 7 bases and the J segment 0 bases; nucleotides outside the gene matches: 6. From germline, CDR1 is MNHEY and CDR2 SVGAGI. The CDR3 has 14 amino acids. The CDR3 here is CASTRDRFSYEQYF. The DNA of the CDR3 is TGTGCCAGCACCCGGGACAGATTCTCCTACGAGCAGTACTTC.

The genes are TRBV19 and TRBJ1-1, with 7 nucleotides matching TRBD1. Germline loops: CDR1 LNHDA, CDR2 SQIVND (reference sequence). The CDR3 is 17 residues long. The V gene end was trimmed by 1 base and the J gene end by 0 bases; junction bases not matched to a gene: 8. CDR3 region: CASSIGSRDSLNTEAFF. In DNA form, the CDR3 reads TGTGCCAGTAGTATAGGGTCTAGGGACAGTTTGAACACTGAAGCTTTCTTT.

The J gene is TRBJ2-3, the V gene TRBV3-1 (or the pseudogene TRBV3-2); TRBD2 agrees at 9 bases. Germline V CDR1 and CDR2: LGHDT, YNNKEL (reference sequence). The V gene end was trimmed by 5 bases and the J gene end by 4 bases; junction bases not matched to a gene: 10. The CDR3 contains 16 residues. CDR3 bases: TGTGCCAGCAGCTCCCCCCTTAGCGGGGGTTCAGATACGCAGTATTTT. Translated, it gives CASSSPLSGGSDTQYF.

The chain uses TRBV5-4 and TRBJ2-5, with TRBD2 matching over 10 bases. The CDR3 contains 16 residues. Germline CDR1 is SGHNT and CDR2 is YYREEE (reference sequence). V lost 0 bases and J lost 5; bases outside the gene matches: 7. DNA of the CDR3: TGTGCCAGCAGCTTGGCGCTAGCGGGGGTGAGGGAGACCCAGTACTTC. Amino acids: CASSLALAGVRETQYF.

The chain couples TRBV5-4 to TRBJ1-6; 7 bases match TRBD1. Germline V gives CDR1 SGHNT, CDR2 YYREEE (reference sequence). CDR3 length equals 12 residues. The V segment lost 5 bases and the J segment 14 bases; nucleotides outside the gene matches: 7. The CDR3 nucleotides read TGTGCCAGCAGACTTGGACAGGAAACCCTCCACTTT. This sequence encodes CASRLGQETLHF.

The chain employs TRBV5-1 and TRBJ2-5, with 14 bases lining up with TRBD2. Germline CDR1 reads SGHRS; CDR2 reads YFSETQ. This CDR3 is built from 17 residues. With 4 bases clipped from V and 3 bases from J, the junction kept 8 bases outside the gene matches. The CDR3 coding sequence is TGCGCCAGCAGCGACGGACTAGCGGGGGGACCCAAAGAGACCCAGTACTTC. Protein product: CASSDGLAGGPKETQYF.

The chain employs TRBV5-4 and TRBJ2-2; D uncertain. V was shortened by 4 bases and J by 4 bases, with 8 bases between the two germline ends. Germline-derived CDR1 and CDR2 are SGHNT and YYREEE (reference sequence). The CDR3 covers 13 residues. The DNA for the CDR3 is TGTGCCAGCAGCCCTCCAGGCACCGGGGAGCTGTTTTTT. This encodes CASSPPGTGELFF.

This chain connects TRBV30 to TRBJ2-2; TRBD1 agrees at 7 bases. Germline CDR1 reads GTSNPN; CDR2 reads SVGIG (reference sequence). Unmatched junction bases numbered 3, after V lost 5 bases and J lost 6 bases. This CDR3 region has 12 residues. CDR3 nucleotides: TGTGCCTGGCGAAGGGGGCCCGGGGAGCTGTTTTTT. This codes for CAWRRGPGELFF.

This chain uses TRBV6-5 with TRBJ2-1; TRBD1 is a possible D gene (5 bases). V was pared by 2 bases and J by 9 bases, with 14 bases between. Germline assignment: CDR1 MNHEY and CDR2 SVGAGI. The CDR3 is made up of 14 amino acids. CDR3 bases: TGTGCCAGCAGTTACGGGCAGGGTAACGGTGAGCAGTTCTTC. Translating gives CASSYGQGNGEQFF.

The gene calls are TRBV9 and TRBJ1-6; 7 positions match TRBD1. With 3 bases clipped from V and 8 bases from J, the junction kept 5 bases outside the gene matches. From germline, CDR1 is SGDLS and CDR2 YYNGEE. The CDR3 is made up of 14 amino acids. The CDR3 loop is CASSEGQIYSPLHF. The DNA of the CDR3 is TGTGCCAGCAGCGAGGGACAGATATATTCACCCCTCCACTTT.

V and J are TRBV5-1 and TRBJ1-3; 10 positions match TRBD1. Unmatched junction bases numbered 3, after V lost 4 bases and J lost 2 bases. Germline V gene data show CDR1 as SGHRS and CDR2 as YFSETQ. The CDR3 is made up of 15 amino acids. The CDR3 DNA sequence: TGCGCCAGCAGCGGAGGGACAGGGGCTGGAAACACCATATATTTT. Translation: CASSGGTGAGNTIYF.

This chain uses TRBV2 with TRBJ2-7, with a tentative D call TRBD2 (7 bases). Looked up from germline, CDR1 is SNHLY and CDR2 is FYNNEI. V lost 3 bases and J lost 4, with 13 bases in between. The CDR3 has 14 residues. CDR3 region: CASSEGGARYEQYF. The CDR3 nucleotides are TGTGCCAGCAGTGAGGGGGGGGCGCGGTACGAGCAGTACTTC. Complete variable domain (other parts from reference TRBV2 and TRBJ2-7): EPEVTQTPSHQVTQMGQEVILRCVPISNHLYFYWYRQILGQKVEFLVSFYNNEISEKSEIFDDQFSVERPDGSNFTLKIRSTKLEDSAMYFCASSEGGARYEQYFGPGTRLTVT.

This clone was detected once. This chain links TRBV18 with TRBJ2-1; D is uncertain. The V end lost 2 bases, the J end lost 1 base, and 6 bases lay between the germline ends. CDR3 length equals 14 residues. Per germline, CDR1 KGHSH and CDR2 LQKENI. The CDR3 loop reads CASSPVESYNEQFF. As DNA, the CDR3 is TGTGCCAGCTCACCAGTAGAATCCTACAATGAGCAGTTCTTC.

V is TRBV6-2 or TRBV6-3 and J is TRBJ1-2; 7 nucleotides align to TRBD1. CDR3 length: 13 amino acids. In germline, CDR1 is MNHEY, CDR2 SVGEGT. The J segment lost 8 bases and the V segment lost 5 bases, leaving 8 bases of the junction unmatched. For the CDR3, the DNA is TGTGCCAGCAGTACCTGGGACAGAAGAGGCTACACCTTC. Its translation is CASSTWDRRGYTF.

The CDR3 spells CASRTGDNEQYF. The CDR3 DNA reads as TGTGCCAGCCGGACAGGGGACAACGAGCAGTACTTC. The chain combines TRBV2 with TRBJ2-7; 9 nucleotides line up with TRBD1. The V gene's germline CDR1 is SNHLY and CDR2 FYNNEI. After removal of 8 bases from V and 5 bases from J, the junction contained 4 bases not matched to a gene. The CDR3 loop spans 12 amino acids. The full variable domain, its missing parts supplied by reference TRBV2 and TRBJ2-7, is EPEVTQTPSHQVTQMGQEVILRCVPISNHLYFYWYRQILGQKVEFLVSFYNNEISEKSEIFDDQFSVERPDGSNFTLKIRSTKLEDSAMYFCASRTGDNEQYFGPGTRLTVT.